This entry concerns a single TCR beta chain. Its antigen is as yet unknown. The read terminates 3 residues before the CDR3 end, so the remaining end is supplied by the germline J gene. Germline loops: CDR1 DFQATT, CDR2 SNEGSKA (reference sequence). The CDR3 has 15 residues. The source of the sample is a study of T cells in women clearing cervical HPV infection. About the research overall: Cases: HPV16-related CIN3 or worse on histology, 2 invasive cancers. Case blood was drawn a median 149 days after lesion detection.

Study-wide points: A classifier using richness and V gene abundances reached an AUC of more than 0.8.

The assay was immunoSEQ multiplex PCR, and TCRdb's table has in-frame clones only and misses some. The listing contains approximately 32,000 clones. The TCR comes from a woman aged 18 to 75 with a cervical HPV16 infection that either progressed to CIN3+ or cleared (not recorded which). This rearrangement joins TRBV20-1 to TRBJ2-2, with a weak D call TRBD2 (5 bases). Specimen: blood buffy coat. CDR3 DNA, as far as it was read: TGCAGTGCCGCCCGACTACAGCCAACTAATGAAAAG. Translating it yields CSAARLQPTNEK. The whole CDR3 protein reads CSAARLQPTNEKLFF.